The 26 T cell receptor beta chains below were found in one sample sequenced in a study of cytomegalovirus exposure and HLA in healthy donors. The PCR used 60 Vbeta and 13 Jbeta primers. Assay used: immunoSEQ multiplex PCR; TCRdb lists only in-frame clones, some missing. Of about 97,000 clones listed, 73% are singletons. Specimen: PBMCs. These receptors originate from a man aged 35 to 55 in good health and CMV-seronegative.

The chain combines TRBV9 with TRBJ1-5, with a possible D match to TRBD1 (6 bases). The CDR3 totals 15 residues. Looked up from germline, CDR1 is SGDLS and CDR2 is YYNGEE. V lost 0 bases to trimming and J lost 4 bases, with 11 bases between them. The DNA of the CDR3 is TGTGCCAGCAGCGTAGGTAGGGGGGGGAATCAGCCCCAGCATTTT. Its translation is CASSVGRGGNQPQHF.

The sample holds one count of this clone. The chain recombines TRBV4-1 with TRBJ2-7; 10 nucleotides align to TRBD1. This CDR3 has 17 residues. Germline CDR1 is MGHRA and CDR2 is YSYEKL. Losses at the gene ends were 5 bases for V and 3 bases for J; bases not matched to a gene: 13. The CDR3 coding sequence is TGCGCCAGCAGCTCCCAAGTGGGACAGGGGCTTTACTACGAGCAGTACTTC. Its protein product is CASSSQVGQGLYYEQYF.

The chain carries TRBV20-1 and TRBJ2-1; perhaps TRBD1 as D (5 bases). V was clipped by 2 bases and J by 8 bases, with 7 bases between them. The CDR3 consists of 11 residues. Germline V lookup: CDR1 DFQATT, CDR2 SNEGSKA (reference sequence). DNA for the CDR3: TGCAGTGCTAGACTAGGGGATGAGCAGTTCTTC. It encodes CSARLGDEQFF.

The rearrangement uses TRBV29-1 and TRBJ2-3; TRBD1 matches at 8 bases. Trimming took 4 bases from V and 1 from J; bases not matched to a gene: 10. The length of the CDR3 is 16 residues. CDR1 is SQVTM, CDR2 ANQGSEA, per germline. CDR3 DNA: TGCAGCGTTGCCCCTTCAGGGGGCAGGGGCACAGATACGCAGTATTTT. Encoded protein: CSVAPSGGRGTDTQYF.

In this sample, this clone turned up a few times. The rearrangement joins TRBV2 to TRBJ1-5, with TRBD1 as a possible D gene (5 bases). There are 13 residues in the CDR3. V lost 9 bases and J lost 7, with 16 bases in between. Germline lookup yields CDR1 SNHLY and CDR2 FYNNEI. For the CDR3, the DNA is TGTGCCAGAGGTCGGGGGGATCAACAGCCCCAGCATTTT. Amino acids: CARGRGDQQPQHF.

V usage is TRBV5-1 and J usage is TRBJ2-7; a weak D match, TRBD2 (6 bases). The CDR3 is 13 amino acids. V dropped 4 bases and J dropped 3 bases, with 11 bases sitting between them. The germline CDR1 and CDR2 sequences are SGHRS and YFSETQ. The CDR3 nucleotides are TGCGCCAGCAGCCTTCGGGAGAGCTACGAGCAGTACTTC. Encoded protein: CASSLRESYEQYF.

This clone was found a few times. The chain employs TRBV2 and TRBJ1-2; D remains ambiguous. The CDR3 has 14 residues. Germline lookup yields CDR1 SNHLY and CDR2 FYNNEI. V was pared by 6 bases and J by 4 bases, with 15 bases between. The chain's CDR3 is CASRSNLGSYGYTF. For the CDR3, the DNA is TGTGCCAGCAGGAGTAATCTTGGTAGCTATGGCTACACCTTC.

With respect to this clone: The junction does not match germline at one end; this may be a read error. The V gene is TRBV7-9, the J gene TRBJ1-5; 9 bases are a match to TRBD1. This CDR3 comprises 12 residues. Germline V lookup: CDR1 SEHNR, CDR2 FQNEAQ (reference sequence). CDR3 sequence reads: CASSLVGDRVTF. Here the CDR3 DNA reads TGTGCCAGCAGCTTAGTCGGGGACAGGGTTACTTTT.

The chain links TRBV11-2 to TRBJ2-1, with 13 bases lining up with TRBD2. This CDR3 has 14 residues. V gave up 3 bases and J gave up 10 bases; unmatched junction bases: 3. Per the germline V gene, CDR1 is SGHAT and CDR2 is FQNNGV. CDR3 in amino acids: CASSLGLAGWEQFF. CDR3 sequence (DNA): TGTGCCAGCAGCTTGGGACTAGCGGGGTGGGAGCAGTTCTTC.

V usage is TRBV30 and J usage is TRBJ1-4, with a possible D match to TRBD1 (5 bases). In germline, CDR1 is GTSNPN, CDR2 SVGIG (reference sequence). The CDR3 is 13 residues long. The ends were cut back, 8 bases at V and 1 base at J, with 11 bases in the middle. The CDR3 DNA reads as TGTGCCGGGACCCCAGGAACTAATGAAAAACTGTTTTTT. Translated, it gives CAGTPGTNEKLFF.

The rearrangement joins TRBV15 to TRBJ1-5; TRBD1 might be the D (5 bases). The CDR3 totals 14 residues. V was trimmed by 5 bases and J by 5 bases, leaving 13 bases between them. In germline, CDR1 is LNHNV, CDR2 YYDKDF (reference sequence). The CDR3 DNA is TGTGCCACCAGCCTCATGCGGGGACATCAGCCCCAGCATTTT. Its protein is CATSLMRGHQPQHF.

The chain is built from TRBV4-3 and TRBJ1-2, with 7 bases lining up with TRBD1. The V gene end was trimmed by 0 bases and the J gene end by 4 bases; junction bases not matched to a gene: 17. The CDR3 covers 19 residues. The V gene's germline CDR1 is LGHNA and CDR2 YSLEER. This CDR3 reads CASSQDPRDSTGLLYGYTF. CDR3 nucleotides: TGCGCCAGCAGCCAAGATCCTAGGGACAGCACGGGTTTACTCTATGGCTACACCTTC.

The chain links TRBV5-4 to TRBJ2-7, with a weak D call TRBD2 (5 bases). The germline V gene has CDR1 SGHNT and CDR2 YYREEE (reference sequence). Trimming cost V 0 bases and J 3 bases, with 7 bases left between them. The CDR3 is 13 amino acids. The CDR3 spells CASSLALGYEQYF. CDR3 in DNA: TGTGCCAGCAGCTTGGCACTAGGCTACGAGCAGTACTTC.

The rearrangement uses TRBV7-3 and TRBJ2-2, with 9 bases that match TRBD2. The CDR3 consists of 17 residues. The V segment lost 5 bases and the J segment 2 bases; nucleotides outside the gene matches: 9. Germline loops: CDR1 SGHTA, CDR2 FQGTGA. The CDR3 DNA reads TGTGCCAGCAGCACCCTAGGGACTAGCATCAACACCGGGGAGCTGTTTTTT. This codes for CASSTLGTSINTGELFF. The full variable domain, its missing parts supplied by reference TRBV7-3 and TRBJ2-2, is GAGVSQTPSNKVTEKGKYVELRCDPISGHTALYWYRQSLGQGPEFLIYFQGTGAADDSGLPNDRFFAVRPEGSVSTLKIQRTERGDSAVYLCASSTLGTSINTGELFFGEGSRLTVL.

CDR3 protein: CASSLPWTGTSAFF. The CDR3 DNA reads as TGTGCCAGCTCACTCCCCTGGACAGGGACTTCAGCTTTCTTT. The chain links TRBV18 to TRBJ1-1; TRBD1 matches 8 bases. In germline, CDR1 is KGHSH, CDR2 LQKENI. The V and J ends lost 4 bases and 10 bases, in that order; junction bases with no gene match: 11. The CDR3 consists of 14 residues.

This chain uses TRBV27 with TRBJ1-1; 8 positions match TRBD1. CDR3 length equals 14 residues. CDR1 MNHEY and CDR2 SMNVEV come from the germline V gene (reference sequence). V shed 7 bases and J 10 bases; nucleotides not matched to a gene: 14. In nucleotides, the CDR3 is TGTGCCAGCACTCCTCAAGCCGGACAGGGAGGAGCTTTCTTT. Amino acids: CASTPQAGQGGAFF.

Comments on this clone: In this CDR3 the conserved last residue, phenylalanine or tryptophan, is missing, so a read error is likely. The chain couples TRBV29-1 to TRBJ1-2; tentatively, D is TRBD1 (5 bases). Germline lookup yields CDR1 SQVTM and CDR2 ANQGSEA. The CDR3 has 11 residues. V lost 4 bases to trimming and J lost 6 bases, with 9 bases between them. CDR3 in DNA: TGCAGCGTTGGGGGCGATAATGGCTACACCGTC. The encoded protein is CSVGGDNGYTV.

The sample holds a few counts of this clone. This sequence joins TRBV4-2 and TRBJ1-2, with 7 bases fitting TRBD1. The CDR3 contains 14 residues. Germline V gene sequence: CDR1 LGHNA, CDR2 YNFKEQ. The V and J ends lost 5 bases and 8 bases, in that order; junction bases with no gene match: 11. The CDR3 loop reads CASSSPTGTFGYTF. CDR3 DNA sequence: TGTGCCAGCAGCTCTCCGACAGGGACCTTCGGCTACACCTTC.

This clone is labeled as medium-sized. The genes are TRBV6-1 and TRBJ2-1, with 12 bases identical to TRBD2. V was pared by 2 bases and J by 4 bases, with 0 bases of the junction left unmatched. Germline V gene lookup returns CDR1 MNHNS and CDR2 SASEGT. The CDR3 has 15 residues. CDR3 coding DNA: TGTGCCAGCAGTGAACTAGCGGGGGGGTACAATGAGCAGTTCTTC. Its protein is CASSELAGGYNEQFF.

This chain joins TRBV9 and TRBJ1-6, with no clear D. Germline V gene data show CDR1 as SGDLS and CDR2 as YYNGEE. V lost 0 bases and J 6 bases, leaving 13 bases between the germline ends. CDR3 length: 16 residues. The CDR3 spells CASSVGSLGGNSPLHF. The CDR3 coding sequence is TGTGCCAGCAGCGTAGGCAGTCTCGGAGGTAATTCACCCCTCCACTTT.

The V call is TRBV7-2, the J call TRBJ1-6; TRBD1 matches 9 bases. The CDR3 has 16 residues. Looked up from germline, CDR1 is SGHTA and CDR2 is FQGNSA. V trimming: 5 bases; J trimming: 6 bases; junction bases outside the gene matches: 8. CDR3 nucleotide sequence: TGTGCCAGCAGCGCAGGAGGGGACAGGGTTAATTCACCCCTCCACTTT. This gives the protein CASSAGGDRVNSPLHF.

This clone was seen only once. This CDR3 reads CASSYSLNLAKNIQYF. In nucleotides, the CDR3 is TGTGCCAGCAGTTACTCCCTAAACCTAGCCAAAAACATTCAGTACTTC. This rearrangement joins TRBV6-5 to TRBJ2-4, with D unclear. With 0 bases removed from V and 0 bases from J, the gap between germline ends came to 9 bases. Germline CDR1 reads MNHEY; CDR2 reads SVGAGI. This CDR3 has 16 residues.

This chain connects TRBV7-9 to TRBJ1-4; D gene unclear. Looked up from germline, CDR1 is SEHNR and CDR2 is FQNEAQ (reference sequence). V lost 2 bases and J 0 bases, leaving 10 bases between the germline ends. The CDR3 totals 16 residues. In DNA, the CDR3 is TGTGCCAGCAGCTTAAGTGGACTGTCAACTAATGAAAAACTGTTTTTT. This codes for CASSLSGLSTNEKLFF.

The chain carries TRBV4-1 and TRBJ2-7, with D perhaps TRBD1 (6 bases). Germline lookup yields CDR1 MGHRA and CDR2 YSYEKL. V was pared by 4 bases and J by 3 bases, with 13 bases between. There are 14 residues in the CDR3. CDR3 DNA: TGCGCCAGCAGCCTACGGGACATCGGCTACGAGCAGTACTTC. It specifies CASSLRDIGYEQYF.

The genes are TRBV30 and TRBJ1-5, with D hard to call. The CDR3 spans 15 residues. V was pared by 3 bases and J by 4 bases, with 16 bases between. The V gene's germline CDR1 is GTSNPN and CDR2 SVGIG (reference sequence). CDR3 bases: TGTGCCTGGAGCCCACAGCCTGCGGGTAATCAGCCCCAGCATTTT. Its translation is CAWSPQPAGNQPQHF.

The chain joins TRBV15 to TRBJ1-1; a possible D gene is TRBD1 (5 bases). The CDR3 has 14 amino acids. Per the germline V gene, CDR1 is LNHNV and CDR2 is YYDKDF (reference sequence). V was pared by 0 bases and J by 5 bases, with 10 bases between. The CDR3 loop reads CATSRDKGTTEAFF. For the CDR3, the DNA is TGTGCCACCAGCAGAGATAAGGGGACTACTGAAGCTTTCTTT.